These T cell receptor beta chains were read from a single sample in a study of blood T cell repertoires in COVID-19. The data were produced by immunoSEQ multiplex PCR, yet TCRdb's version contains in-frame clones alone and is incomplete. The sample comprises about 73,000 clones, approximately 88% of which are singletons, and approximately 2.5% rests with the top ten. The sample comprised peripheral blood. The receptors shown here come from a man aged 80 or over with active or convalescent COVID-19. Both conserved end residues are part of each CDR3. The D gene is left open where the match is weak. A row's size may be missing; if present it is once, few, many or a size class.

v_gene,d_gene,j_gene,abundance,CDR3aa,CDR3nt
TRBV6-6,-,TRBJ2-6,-,CASSHRVPSPGANVLTF,TGTGCCAGCAGTCACCGGGTCCCCAGCCCTGGGGCCAACGTCCTGACTTTC
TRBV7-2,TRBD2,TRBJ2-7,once,CASSLSGGGYEQYF,TGTGCCAGCAGCCTCAGCGGGGGGGGCTACGAGCAGTACTTC
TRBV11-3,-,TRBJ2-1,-,CASSLNGEQFF,TGTGCCAGCAGCCTAAACGGTGAGCAGTTCTTC
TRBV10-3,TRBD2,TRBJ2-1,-,CATRGDNEQFF,TGTGCCACTCGGGGGGATAATGAGCAGTTCTTC
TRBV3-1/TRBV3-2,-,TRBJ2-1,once,CASSQGGRESCNEQFF,TGTGCCAGCAGCCAAGGAGGCAGGGAATCGTGCAATGAGCAGTTCTTC
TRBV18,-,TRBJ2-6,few,CASTPPGLRSGANVLTF,TGTGCCAGCACCCCGCCAGGGCTTCGCTCTGGGGCCAACGTCCTGACTTTC
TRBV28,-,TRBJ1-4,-,CASNPLGRNEKLFF,TGTGCCAGCAACCCACTGGGGCGAAATGAAAAACTGTTTTTT
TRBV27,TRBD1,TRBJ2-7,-,CASSLQAGGMYEQYF,TGTGCCAGCAGCCTCCAGGCAGGGGGCATGTACGAGCAGTACTTC
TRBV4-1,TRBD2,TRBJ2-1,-,CASSQDLTSGVNEQFF,TGCGCCAGCAGCCAAGATCTGACTAGCGGGGTTAATGAGCAGTTCTTC
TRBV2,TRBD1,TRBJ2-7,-,CASSAGTGGNSYEQYF,TGTGCCAGCAGTGCCGGTACAGGGGGAAACTCCTACGAGCAGTACTTC
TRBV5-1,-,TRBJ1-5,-,CASSPGSNQPQHF,TGCGCCAGCAGCCCGGGGAGCAATCAGCCCCAGCATTTT
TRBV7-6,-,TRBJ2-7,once,CASSLAGATGAYEQYF,TGTGCCAGCAGCTTAGCGGGGGCAACAGGAGCCTACGAGCAGTACTTC
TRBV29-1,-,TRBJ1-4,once,CSAREHTEKLFF,TGCAGCGCCCGGGAACATACTGAAAAACTGTTTTTT
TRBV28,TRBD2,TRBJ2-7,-,CASSSLLAGYTYKQYF,TGTGCCAGCAGTTCGTTACTAGCGGGATATACCTACAAGCAGTACTTC
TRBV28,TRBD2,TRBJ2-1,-,CASSQREGLYNEQFF,TGTGCCAGCAGTCAGCGGGAGGGCCTTTACAATGAGCAGTTCTTC
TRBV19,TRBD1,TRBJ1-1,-,CASSSDRVGTEAFF,TGTGCCAGTAGTTCCGACAGGGTTGGTACTGAAGCTTTCTTT
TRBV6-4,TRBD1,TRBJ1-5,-,CASRRERGLPGAPQHF,TGTGCCAGCAGAAGGGAAAGGGGGCTCCCAGGGGCGCCCCAGCATTTT
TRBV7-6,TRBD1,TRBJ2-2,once,CASSLATSGQGDTGELFF,TGTGCCAGCAGCTTAGCTACCTCTGGACAGGGGGACACCGGGGAGCTGTTTTTT
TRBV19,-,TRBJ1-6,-,CASSTGSRGSSYNSPLHF,TGTGCCAGTAGTACGGGCAGCCGAGGGAGTTCCTATAATTCACCCCTCCACTTT
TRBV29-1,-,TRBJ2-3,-,CSVDPGTGYF,TGCAGCGTTGACCCCGGGACTGGGTATTTT
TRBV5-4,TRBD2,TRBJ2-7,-,CASSLGSGSSYEQYF,TGTGCCAGCAGCTTGGGTAGCGGGAGTTCCTACGAGCAGTACTTC
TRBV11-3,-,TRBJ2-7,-,CASSFAQDYEQYF,TGTGCCAGCAGCTTTGCACAGGACTACGAGCAGTACTTC
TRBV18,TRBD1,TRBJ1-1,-,CASSQGRGHTEAFF,TGTGCCAGCTCACAGGGCAGGGGGCACACTGAAGCTTTCTTT
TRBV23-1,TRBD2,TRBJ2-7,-,CASSQSRERYYEQYF,TGCGCCAGCAGTCAATCGCGGGAGCGGTACTACGAGCAGTACTTC
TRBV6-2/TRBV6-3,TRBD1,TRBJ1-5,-,CASSYDRGSNQPQHF,TGTGCCAGCAGTTATGACAGGGGCAGCAATCAGCCCCAGCATTTT
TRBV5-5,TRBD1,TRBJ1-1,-,CASSLGQGISTEAFF,TGTGCCAGCAGCTTGGGACAGGGGATTAGCACTGAAGCTTTCTTT
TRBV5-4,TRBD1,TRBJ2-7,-,CASSLSGQGREQYF,TGTGCCAGCAGCTTGAGTGGACAGGGCCGCGAGCAGTACTTC
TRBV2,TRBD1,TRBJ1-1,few,CASSEGTGSMNTEAFF,TGTGCCAGCAGTGAAGGGACAGGGTCTATGAACACTGAAGCTTTCTTT
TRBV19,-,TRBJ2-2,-,CASSTARNTGELFF,TGTGCCAGTAGTACCGCCAGGAACACCGGGGAGCTGTTTTTT
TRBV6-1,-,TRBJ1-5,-,CASSDRGQSNQPQHF,TGTGCCAGCAGTGACAGGGGTCAGAGCAATCAGCCCCAGCATTTT
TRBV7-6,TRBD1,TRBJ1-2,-,CASSSYRGNGYTF,TGTGCCAGCAGCTCGTACAGGGGAAACGGCTACACCTTC
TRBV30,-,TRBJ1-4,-,CAWGTGSTNEKLFF,TGTGCCTGGGGTACAGGGTCGACTAATGAAAAACTGTTTTTT
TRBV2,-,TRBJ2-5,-,CASAGNQETQYF,TGTGCCAGCGCGGGCAACCAAGAGACCCAGTACTTC
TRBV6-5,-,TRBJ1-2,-,CASCTGGYGYTF,TGTGCCAGCTGTACTGGCGGCTATGGCTACACCTTC
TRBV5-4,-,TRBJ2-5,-,CASRRQKETQYF,TGTGCCTCGAGGAGACAGAAAGAGACCCAGTACTTC
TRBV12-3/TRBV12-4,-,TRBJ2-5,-,CASSYGSETQYF,TGTGCCAGCAGTTACGGGAGCGAGACCCAGTACTTC
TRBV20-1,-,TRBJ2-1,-,CSASSYNEQFF,TGCAGTGCTAGCAGTTACAATGAGCAGTTCTTC
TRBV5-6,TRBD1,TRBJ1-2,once,CASSRDRGAPNYGYTF,TGTGCCAGCAGCCGGGACAGGGGTGCCCCTAACTATGGCTACACCTTC